This entry lists 10 T cell receptor beta chains sequenced from one sample in a study of blood T cell repertoires in COVID-19. Sequencing used immunoSEQ multiplex PCR; TCRdb keeps in-frame clones, though not all of them. The sample lists about 98,000 clones; approximately 86% were seen once. Sequenced material: peripheral blood. The receptor source for this set is a man aged 70 or older with active or convalescent COVID-19.

The chain combines TRBV27 with TRBJ2-1; 9 positions match TRBD2. Germline assignment: CDR1 MNHEY and CDR2 SMNVEV (reference sequence). This CDR3 is 15 amino acids long. The trim removed 2 bases at V and 2 bases at J, leaving 1 base unmatched. The CDR3 reads CASSLLAGTYNEQFF. In DNA, the CDR3 is TGTGCCAGCAGTTTACTAGCGGGGACCTACAATGAGCAGTTCTTC.

This clone is a singleton in its sample. The rearrangement links TRBV29-1 to TRBJ2-5; unclear D gene. V shed 4 bases and J shed 5 bases, with 11 bases lying between them. From germline, CDR1 is SQVTM and CDR2 ANQGSEA. CDR3 length equals 12 residues. The CDR3: CSVALLGETQYF. CDR3 coding DNA: TGCAGCGTTGCACTTCTCGGGGAGACCCAGTACTTC.

This clone appeared once. This chain links TRBV6-1 with TRBJ2-5, with 13 positions matching TRBD2. CDR1 MNHNS and CDR2 SASEGT come from the germline V gene. V shed 2 bases and J 4 bases; nucleotides not matched to a gene: 7. This CDR3 is built from 17 residues. CDR3 bases: TGTGCCAGCAGTGAAAGGGGGGGACTAGCGGGGTCAGAGACCCAGTACTTC. The encoded protein is CASSERGGLAGSETQYF.

The chain is built from TRBV12-5 and TRBJ2-3; TRBD2 is a possible D gene (5 bases). Germline assignment: CDR1 LGHNT and CDR2 FRNRAP. The CDR3 is made up of 15 amino acids. Trimming pared 10 bases from V and 0 bases from J, leaving 17 bases between. The CDR3 spells CATQPGGSSTDTQYF. The CDR3 coding sequence is TGTGCTACCCAGCCTGGAGGTTCTAGCACAGATACGCAGTATTTT.

The gene calls are TRBV7-2 and TRBJ1-3; 8 bases agree with TRBD1. This CDR3 region has 18 residues. Trimming at V came to 5 bases and at J to 0 bases, leaving 12 bases not matched to a gene. CDR1 and CDR2 (germline): SGHTA, FQGNSA. CDR3: CASSPRVRQGYSGNTIYF. In DNA, the CDR3 is TGTGCCAGCAGCCCAAGGGTCCGACAGGGGTACTCTGGAAACACCATATATTTT. Combining the CDR3 with reference TRBV7-2 and TRBJ1-3 gives the whole variable domain GAGVSQSPSNKVTEKGKDVELRCDPISGHTALYWYRQSLGQGLEFLIYFQGNSAPDKSGLPSDRFSAERTGGSVSTLTIQRTQQEDSAVYLCASSPRVRQGYSGNTIYFGEGSWLTVV.

This chain links TRBV1 with TRBJ2-1; TRBD2, the D gene given by the table, was not confirmed from the DNA. TRBV1 is designated a pseudogene. CDR3 length equals 17 residues. The CDR3 region has the DNA TGCACCAGCAGCCAAGATGATTTCGGCGGGGGGCCGGCTGAGCAGTTCTTC. Protein: CTSSQDDFGGGPAEQFF.

J is TRBJ1-1 and V is TRBV19, with TRBD1 as a possible D gene (5 bases). The CDR3 consists of 14 residues. Germline assignment: CDR1 LNHDA and CDR2 SQIVND (reference sequence). The V and J ends lost 3 bases and 4 bases respectively, with 12 bases between them. The CDR3 DNA reads TGTGCCAGTAGTATCGGGGGAGTGAGCACTGAAGCTTTCTTT. Its protein product is CASSIGGVSTEAFF.

The chain links TRBV12-5 to TRBJ1-4; perhaps TRBD1 as D (6 bases). Trimming stripped 3 bases from V and 7 bases from J, with 12 bases between. This CDR3 has 14 residues. CDR1 is LGHNT, CDR2 FRNRAP, per germline. This chain's CDR3 is CASGFSGGGEKLFF. As DNA, the CDR3 is TGTGCTAGTGGTTTTAGCGGGGGCGGTGAAAAACTGTTTTTT.

The chain joins TRBV6-5 to TRBJ2-7; a possible D gene is TRBD2 (6 bases). This CDR3 is 10 amino acids long. Between the trimmed V and J ends, which lost 7 bases and 12 bases, there was a span of 13 bases. Germline V gene sequence: CDR1 MNHEY, CDR2 SVGAGI. In DNA, the CDR3 is TGTGCCAGCATTGGGGGAGCGGGGTACTTC. It translates to CASIGGAGYF.

V usage is TRBV11-2 and J usage is TRBJ2-5; 7 bases fit TRBD1. Germline values: CDR1 SGHAT, CDR2 FQNNGV. The CDR3 has 16 residues. V shed 3 bases, J shed 4 bases, and the junction held 11 bases outside the gene matches. In nucleotides, the CDR3 is TGTGCCAGCAGCTTCCAGGCAGGGGGTGGGCGAGAGACCCAGTACTTC. Translation: CASSFQAGGGRETQYF. Supplemented by reference TRBV11-2 and TRBJ2-5, the full variable domain reads EAGVAQSPRYKIIEKRQSVAFWCNPISGHATLYWYQQILGQGPKLLIQFQNNGVVDDSQLPKDRFSAERLKGVDSTLKIQPAKLEDSAVYLCASSFQAGGGRETQYFGPGTRLLVL.